These 26 T cell receptor beta chains came from one sample sequenced in a study of blood T cell repertoires in COVID-19. Some clones are missing from TCRdb's copy, which holds only in-frame ones; the method was immunoSEQ multiplex PCR. The repertoire includes about 100,000 clones, 91% of them detected once, and around 2.1% sits in the top ten. Specimen: peripheral blood. The source of these receptors is a man aged 50 to 59 with active COVID-19.

The chain combines TRBV7-2 with TRBJ1-4; no reliable D call. This CDR3 has 15 residues. Germline V lookup: CDR1 SGHTA, CDR2 FQGNSA. The V end was cut by 2 bases, the J end by 4 bases, with 11 bases between. In nucleotides, the CDR3 is TGTGCCAGCAGCTTAACTCCCGGGAGTAATGAAAAACTGTTTTTT. Translated, it gives CASSLTPGSNEKLFF.

The genes are TRBV6-1 and TRBJ2-1, with 8 bases fitting TRBD2. The germline gives CDR1 MNHNS, CDR2 SASEGT. This CDR3 has 16 amino acids. V was pared by 3 bases and J by 6 bases, with 10 bases of the junction left unmatched. The CDR3 DNA sequence: TGTGCCAGCAGTGAGGCGGGAGGACAAGTCCTCAATGAGCAGTTCTTC. Translating gives CASSEAGGQVLNEQFF.

The V and J genes are TRBV11-2 and TRBJ2-5; possible D gene TRBD2, 7 bases. CDR3 size: 16 residues. CDR1 and CDR2 (germline): SGHAT, FQNNGV. The V and J ends lost 2 bases and 6 bases respectively, with 19 bases between them. The CDR3 spells CASSLLGRGAAKTQYF. CDR3 coding DNA: TGTGCCAGCAGCTTACTAGGACGGGGGGCCGCAAAGACCCAGTACTTC.

V gene TRBV5-4 combines with J gene TRBJ2-2, with 7 bases identical to TRBD1. The V and J ends lost 6 bases and 2 bases, in that order; junction bases with no gene match: 13. The CDR3 covers 17 residues. Germline lookup yields CDR1 SGHNT and CDR2 YYREEE (reference sequence). CDR3 protein: CASTTENRGRNTGELFF. DNA for the CDR3: TGTGCCAGCACCACGGAGAACAGGGGACGAAACACCGGGGAGCTGTTTTTT.

The V call is TRBV18, the J call TRBJ1-1, with D possibly TRBD1 on 5 matching bases. The CDR3 is 13 amino acids. With 5 bases removed from V and 3 bases from J, the gap between germline ends came to 10 bases. From germline, CDR1 is KGHSH and CDR2 LQKENI. The chain's CDR3 is CASSGGIDTEAFF. In nucleotides, the CDR3 is TGTGCCAGCTCAGGGGGGATCGACACTGAAGCTTTCTTT. The full variable domain, rest sourced from reference TRBV18 and TRBJ1-1, is NAGVMQNPRHLVRRRGQEARLRCSPMKGHSHVYWYRQLPEEGLKFMVYLQKENIIDESGMPKERFSAEFPKEGPSILRIQQVVRGDSAAYFCASSGGIDTEAFFGQGTRLTVV.

This clone was seen once. The chain links TRBV6-5 to TRBJ2-3, with 8 positions matching TRBD2. CDR3 length: 15 residues. Per germline, CDR1 MNHEY and CDR2 SVGAGI. The trim removed 0 bases at V and 5 bases at J, leaving 4 bases unmatched. This chain's CDR3 is CASSYSLAGGDTQYF. The CDR3 DNA follows: TGTGCCAGCAGTTACTCCTTGGCGGGGGGAGATACGCAGTATTTT.

This rearrangement joins TRBV5-8 to TRBJ1-1, with 7 bases aligning to TRBD1. The length of the CDR3 is 13 residues. Germline V CDR1 and CDR2: SGHTS, YDEGEE. The CDR3 spells CGTQWTGNTEAFF. In DNA form, the CDR3 reads TGTGGCACCCAATGGACAGGGAACACTGAAGCTTTCTTT.

This rearrangement joins TRBV5-4 to TRBJ2-3; 8 positions agree with TRBD2. Germline V lookup: CDR1 SGHNT, CDR2 YYREEE (reference sequence). This CDR3 is built from 15 residues. Unmatched junction bases numbered 6, after V lost 1 base and J lost 5 bases. The CDR3 sequence is CASSLLRGGEDTQYF. The CDR3 bases are TGTGCCAGCAGCTTGTTACGGGGGGGCGAAGATACGCAGTATTTT. Based on the CDR3 plus reference TRBV5-4 and TRBJ2-3, the full variable domain is ETGVTQSPTHLIKTRGQQVTLRCSSQSGHNTVSWYQQALGQGPQFIFQYYREEENGRGNFPPRFSGLQFPNYSSELNVNALELDDSALYLCASSLLRGGEDTQYFGPGTRLTVL.

The sample holds one count of this clone. The V call is TRBV9, the J call TRBJ1-1; D perhaps matches TRBD1 (5 bases). This CDR3 comprises 14 residues. Trimming took off 4 bases at V and 4 bases at J, with 14 bases between the two ends. CDR1 is SGDLS, CDR2 YYNGEE, per germline. CDR3 sequence (DNA): TGTGCCAGCAGCCAAGGGACTCCGGGCACTGAAGCTTTCTTT. It translates to CASSQGTPGTEAFF. The full variable domain, in which reference TRBV9 and TRBJ1-1 provide the parts outside the CDR3, is DSGVTQTPKHLITATGQRVTLRCSPRSGDLSVYWYQQSLDQGLQFLIQYYNGEERAKGNILERFSAQQFPDLHSELNLSSLELGDSALYFCASSQGTPGTEAFFGQGTRLTVV.

The rearrangement links TRBV5-4 to TRBJ2-7, with 9 positions matching TRBD1. Germline CDR1 and CDR2: SGHNT and YYREEE (reference sequence). The CDR3 runs to 14 residues. V was clipped by 4 bases and J by 3 bases; unmatched bases: 5. The CDR3: CASSPGTGNYEQYF. The CDR3 DNA is TGTGCCAGCAGCCCAGGGACAGGGAACTACGAGCAGTACTTC.

This clone appeared once. The V and J genes are TRBV5-6 and TRBJ1-2, with 10 bases aligning to TRBD1. The length of the CDR3 is 16 residues. Losses at the gene ends were 3 bases for V and 4 bases for J; bases not matched to a gene: 9. Germline V gene lookup returns CDR1 SGHDT and CDR2 YYEEEE. Written as DNA, the CDR3 is TGTGCCAGCAGCTCCGGGGGGACAGGGGTCTTCTATGGCTACACCTTC. Translated, it gives CASSSGGTGVFYGYTF.

This chain links TRBV11-2 with TRBJ2-5, with 8 bases fitting TRBD2. The CDR3 contains 14 residues. Germline V gene sequence: CDR1 SGHAT, CDR2 FQNNGV. V dropped 2 bases and J dropped 4; count of bases not matched to a gene: 3. CDR3 loop: CASSLSGGRETQYF. The CDR3 coding sequence is TGTGCCAGCAGCTTATCGGGGGGGCGAGAGACCCAGTACTTC.

The gene calls are TRBV6-1 and TRBJ2-1; the D is unclear. The V end lost 1 base, the J end lost 7 bases, and 5 bases lay between the germline ends. The CDR3 has 12 residues. Per germline, CDR1 MNHNS and CDR2 SASEGT. The CDR3 nucleotides are TGTGCCAGCAGTGAAGGTAGAAATGAGCAGTTCTTC. Residues: CASSEGRNEQFF.

V and J are TRBV12-2 and TRBJ2-7; the table calls TRBD2, which could not be checked here. TRBV12-2 is recorded as a pseudogene. The CDR3 has 15 amino acids. The CDR3 DNA is TGTGCAAGTCGCTTAGCGCCTGACGGGAGTGACGAGCAGTACGTC. Protein product: CASRLAPDGSDEQYV.

The V gene is TRBV6-5, the J gene TRBJ2-2; weak D call: TRBD1 (5 bases). Per germline, CDR1 MNHEY and CDR2 SVGAGI. The V end was cut by 7 bases, the J end by 3 bases, with 15 bases between. This CDR3 comprises 15 residues. The CDR3 DNA sequence: TGTGCCAGCATCCGGAGCAGGACATACACCGGGGAGCTGTTTTTT. This translates into CASIRSRTYTGELFF.

This clone was observed a handful of times. The chain carries TRBV5-6 and TRBJ1-3, with unresolved D. V dropped 4 bases and J dropped 0 bases, with 8 bases sitting between them. Germline CDR1 reads SGHDT; CDR2 reads YYEEEE. CDR3 length: 14 amino acids. CDR3 in amino acids: CASSRLYSGNTIYF. The CDR3 bases are TGTGCCAGCAGCCGACTATACTCTGGAAACACCATATATTTT.

This chain connects TRBV5-1 to TRBJ1-5; D is undetermined. Germline V gives CDR1 SGHRS, CDR2 YFSETQ. V shed 5 bases and J shed 0 bases, with 12 bases lying between them. The CDR3 spans 15 residues. CDR3 coding DNA: TGCGCCAGCAGTACCACCCCAGATAGCAATCAGCCCCAGCATTTT. It yields the protein CASSTTPDSNQPQHF.

This clone appeared a few times. The chain employs TRBV5-4 and TRBJ1-1, with 7 positions matching TRBD1. The CDR3 contains 14 residues. From germline, CDR1 is SGHNT and CDR2 YYREEE (reference sequence). The V gene end was trimmed by 3 bases and the J gene end by 0 bases; junction bases not matched to a gene: 2. The CDR3: CASSWGQMNTEAFF. As DNA, the CDR3 is TGTGCCAGCAGCTGGGGACAGATGAACACTGAAGCTTTCTTT.

The chain joins TRBV5-6 to TRBJ1-2; 7 positions match TRBD1. This CDR3 comprises 15 residues. Looked up from germline, CDR1 is SGHDT and CDR2 is YYEEEE. Germline trimming cut 2 bases from V and 4 bases from J; bases unmatched to any gene: 8. CDR3 sequence (DNA): TGTGCCAGCAGCTTATCGGGCGCAGGGGGCTATGGCTACACCTTC. Protein sequence: CASSLSGAGGYGYTF.

The chain recombines TRBV12-3 or TRBV12-4 with TRBJ1-1, with D possibly TRBD1 on 5 matching bases. V dropped 7 bases and J dropped 2 bases, with 11 bases sitting between them. The CDR3 runs 13 residues. CDR3 sequence (DNA): TGTGCCAGCATCTACAGGTTTAACACTGAAGCTTTCTTT. This encodes CASIYRFNTEAFF.

This chain connects TRBV7-9 to TRBJ1-2, with TRBD1 identical over 7 bases. The CDR3 is made up of 13 amino acids. V was pared by 6 bases and J by 4 bases, with 5 bases of the junction left unmatched. In germline, CDR1 is SEHNR, CDR2 FQNEAQ (reference sequence). The CDR3 loop reads CASSPDRRYGYTF. For the CDR3, the DNA is TGTGCCAGCAGTCCGGACAGGCGCTATGGCTACACCTTC.

The V gene is TRBV9, the J gene TRBJ1-1; no firm D call. The ends were cut back, 5 bases at V and 6 bases at J, with 23 bases in the middle. The CDR3 loop spans 16 amino acids. Per the germline V gene, CDR1 is SGDLS and CDR2 is YYNGEE. In nucleotides, the CDR3 is TGTGCCAGCAGTCGACTACCGGTGGCAACAAAGGCTGAAGCTTTCTTT. It encodes CASSRLPVATKAEAFF.

This chain links TRBV10-3 with TRBJ2-1; 13 bases align to TRBD2. The CDR3 length is 15 residues. The germline gives CDR1 ENHRY, CDR2 SYGVKD. V gave up 6 bases and J gave up 7 bases; unmatched junction bases: 6. The chain's CDR3 is CAIRPTSGGTNEQFF. CDR3 nucleotides: TGTGCCATCAGACCGACTAGCGGGGGGACAAATGAGCAGTTCTTC.

The V and J genes are TRBV18 and TRBJ2-4, with 16 bases that match TRBD2. This CDR3 contains 19 residues. Germline lookup yields CDR1 KGHSH and CDR2 LQKENI. The V gene end was trimmed by 3 bases and the J gene end by 1 base; junction bases not matched to a gene: 6. The CDR3 nucleotides read TGTGCCAGCTCACCGACCGGGACTAGCGGGAGGGTGGCCAAAAACATTCAGTACTTC. Amino acids: CASSPTGTSGRVAKNIQYF.

In regard to this clone: One junction end disagrees with the germline gene, perhaps due to a read error. This chain joins TRBV29-1 and TRBJ1-1; D ambiguous. The CDR3 has 14 residues. CDR1 is SQVTM, CDR2 ANQGSEA, per germline. The CDR3: CSVKDPSMNTEAFF. CDR3 bases: TGCAGCGTTAAAGACCCATCCATGAACACTGAAGCTTTCTTT.

This clone was counted only a few times. The chain has TRBV7-8 and TRBJ1-3, with D possibly matching TRBD1 (5 bases). The V gene lost 4 bases and the J gene lost 1 base, with 11 bases spanning the gap. Germline CDR1 SGHVS, CDR2 FQNEAQ. The CDR3 extends over 15 amino acids. The CDR3 coding sequence is TGTGCCAGCAGCTCCAGGACACAGTCTGGAAACACCATATATTTT. Translated: CASSSRTQSGNTIYF.